This TCR beta chain was retrieved from a study of T cells in Graves' hyperthyroidism and ophthalmopathy (dated by TCRdb to between 2018 and 2020). With respect to the entire study: Peripheral blood samples were taken at initial diagnosis, before any treatment was given. To identify TCR V-J signatures that set the groups apart, the researchers used a discovery cohort of 90 to 100 patients, made up of approximately 43 with Graves' ophthalmopathy and 57 with stable Graves' hyperthyroidism. Prospective prediction of ophthalmopathy was tested in an independent validation cohort of approximately 19 hyperthyroidism patients and 15 to 17 patients who later progressed to ophthalmopathy. The 100 or so discovery patients were randomly divided into training and test sets at a 7:3 ratio. The study also compared thyroid tissue and blood T-cell repertoires from 6 or 7 Graves' hyperthyroidism patients. Following sampling, methimazole starting at 30 mg daily was given to hyperthyroidism patients, and high-dose intravenous methylprednisolone was given to ophthalmopathy patients. According to the paper, TCR Vbeta CDR3 sequencing was carried out on approximately 140 peripheral blood samples, which came from fewer than 50 ophthalmopathy, under 85 hyperthyroidism and about 17 progressor patients.

Amplification of TCR beta CDR3 regions was carried out from RNA transcripts. For the first round of RT-PCR on the TCR CDR3, the HTBI primer set was used together with the Qiagen OneStep RT-PCR kit. Libraries were constructed in a second round of multiplex PCR, after which size selection and purification were performed. The libraries were sequenced on an Illumina HiSeq2000 using paired-end 100 bp reads. The original pipeline was this. SOAPnuke was used to process the raw data, with reads discarded if the reads contained adapters or uncalled bases, had a mean Phred below 15, or lacked an exact constant-primer or identifier match. COPE v1.2.5 was used to merge high-quality paired reads, and clonotypes were defined as unique nucleotide sequences. Clonotypes were aligned to IMGT TRBV, TRBD and TRBJ reference segments using MiTCR v1.1. The analysis was restricted to V-J combinations with a frequency above 0.0001, which together covered about 99% of the repertoires. A TCS score was defined as the ratio between F50 (clonal expansion) and ExV (chaos), using BLOSUM62-based TCRdist between CDR3 peptides within each V-J. Welch's t-statistics and random forest reduced approximately 520 V-J features to 10 to 15, which were used in a naive Bayes classifier (R e1071). TCRdb applied fastp at Q25 and MiXCR to the public reads, then kept only in-frame beta chains. Records with the same CDR3 protein are collapsed into one entry carrying the most frequent genes and DNA. The authors' filters were not applied to this entry. Within this sample are roughly 260,000 distinct CDR3 sequences, with roughly 14% of them counted one time only. The ten largest make up less than 15% of the sample.

The trim is 7 bases for V and 2 bases for J, with a gap of 6 bases between the germline ends. Reading the germline V gene (reference sequence) gives CDR1 MNHEY and CDR2 SMNVEV. The CDR3 has 11 amino acids, counting the end cysteine and phenylalanine. Only CDR3 DNA remains: 33 bases, in frame from the first base. This clonotype appeared many times. The clone's antigen remains unknown. No quality values exist for individual bases; no much larger clone is one base distant. Hyperthyroidism patients were aged 18 to 65 years and newly diagnosed, with disease duration of less than 2 months. Exclusion was applied to patients with uncontrolled infections, other autoimmune diseases, pregnancy or lactation. Diagnoses relied on clinical symptoms, serum thyroxine and TRAb, thyroid ultrasound and orbital computed tomography. Blood from progressor patients was drawn when they were first diagnosed with hyperthyroidism, before any ophthalmopathy symptoms appeared. Ficoll-Paque density gradient centrifugation was used to isolate PBMCs from about 9 ml of fresh peripheral blood. Progressor patients were defined as those initially diagnosed with Graves' hyperthyroidism in whom ophthalmopathy developed during follow-up. Trizol reagent was used to extract total RNA, and RNA quality was then checked on an Agilent 2100 Bioanalyzer.

The research as a whole found: Most expanded thyroid clonotypes (frequency above 0.001) were also detected in blood, a finding suggesting that blood repertoires may reflect thyroid immune responses. In validation, the model predicted progression to ophthalmopathy a median of around 6.5 months before onset, with about 70% sensitivity and roughly 72% specificity. In cross-validation, a model built on a 13 V-J signature told ophthalmopathy apart from stable hyperthyroidism with 87.88% sensitivity and 81% to 82% specificity, and in testing the same model reached 80%/75%. Sample size was not statistically predetermined, and investigators were not blinded to group allocation.

The chain uses TRBV27 and TRBJ2-7; the D gene lacks a confident call. The TCR was taken from a woman in her forties with Graves' hyperthyroidism that later progressed to Graves' ophthalmopathy. The specimen was blood. The CDR3 in this case is CASTATYEQYF. The nucleotides are TGTGCCAGCACAGCGACCTACGAGCAGTACTTC.